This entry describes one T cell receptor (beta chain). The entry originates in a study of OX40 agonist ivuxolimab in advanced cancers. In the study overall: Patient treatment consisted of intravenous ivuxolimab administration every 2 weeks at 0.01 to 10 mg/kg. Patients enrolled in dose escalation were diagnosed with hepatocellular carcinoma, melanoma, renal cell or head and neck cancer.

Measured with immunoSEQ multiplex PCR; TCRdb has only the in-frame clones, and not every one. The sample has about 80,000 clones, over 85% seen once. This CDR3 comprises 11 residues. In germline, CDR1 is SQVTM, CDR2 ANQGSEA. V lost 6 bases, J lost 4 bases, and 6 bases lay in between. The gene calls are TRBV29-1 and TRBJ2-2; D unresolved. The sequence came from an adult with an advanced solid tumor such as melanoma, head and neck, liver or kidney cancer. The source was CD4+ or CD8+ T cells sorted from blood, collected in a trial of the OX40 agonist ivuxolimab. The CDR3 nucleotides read TGCAGCGTAGTAAGCACCGGGGAGCTGTTTTTT. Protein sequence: CSVVSTGELFF.